This T cell receptor (beta chain) was sequenced for a study of cytomegalovirus exposure and HLA in healthy donors. Regarding the study as a whole: A later examination showed that TCR association rates differed by HLA locus, with DRB1 most and HLA-C fewest. V- and J-gene trimming of TCR beta was linked (in a later analysis) to a missense DCLRE1C variant. It was assumed in the presence/absence analyses that sequencing depth was roughly uniform across donors.

It was with 60 Vbeta and 13 Jbeta primers that the PCR ran. Method: immunoSEQ multiplex PCR; TCRdb's copy keeps in-frame clones and lacks some. Of about 140,000 clones in the sample, about four fifths were seen once. The count of this clone is one. Its antigen remains unidentified. This CDR3 contains 14 residues. Trimming stripped 3 bases from V and 5 bases from J, with 13 bases between. Germline V gene lookup returns CDR1 WSHSY and CDR2 SAAADI. Sequencing was done on a sample of PBMCs. The chain is built from TRBV10-2 and TRBJ2-5; possible D gene TRBD2, 6 bases. The sequence was collected from a female donor in good health and CMV-seronegative. DNA for the CDR3: TGCGCCAGCAGTGATTTTGGAGGGAGGGAGACCCAGTACTTC. Its translation: CASSDFGGRETQYF.